This T cell receptor (beta chain) stems from a study of OX40 agonist ivuxolimab in advanced cancers. Study at large: Each patient was given ivuxolimab into a vein every 2 weeks, at 0.01 to 10 mg/kg. Notes on the study in general: Some nonresponders also had low normalized T-cell clonal expansion. Fewer expanded clones were found on average in CD4+ than in CD8+ T cells.

In the case of this clone: Its antigen is not identified.

Germline CDR1 SGHTA, CDR2 FQGNSA. There are 16 residues in the CDR3. The V and J ends lost 4 bases and 4 bases respectively, with 16 bases between them. Clones were sequenced by immunoSEQ multiplex PCR, and TCRdb holds only the in-frame ones, with some missing. The sample gives some 16,000 clones, just over 70% of which show up once; roughly 36% is in the top ten. This clonotype was obtained from an adult with an advanced solid tumor such as melanoma, head and neck, liver or kidney cancer. Sequenced here: CD4+ or CD8+ T cells sorted from blood, sampled in a trial of the OX40 agonist ivuxolimab. The chain couples TRBV7-2 to TRBJ2-2; no firm D call. CDR3: CASSSTYFGPTGELFF. In DNA, the CDR3 is TGTGCCAGCAGCTCTACCTACTTCGGGCCCACCGGGGAGCTGTTTTTT. The complete variable domain, with remaining parts taken from reference TRBV7-2 and TRBJ2-2, reads GAGVSQSPSNKVTEKGKDVELRCDPISGHTALYWYRQSLGQGLEFLIYFQGNSAPDKSGLPSDRFSAERTGGSVSTLTIQRTQQEDSAVYLCASSSTYFGPTGELFFGEGSRLTVL.